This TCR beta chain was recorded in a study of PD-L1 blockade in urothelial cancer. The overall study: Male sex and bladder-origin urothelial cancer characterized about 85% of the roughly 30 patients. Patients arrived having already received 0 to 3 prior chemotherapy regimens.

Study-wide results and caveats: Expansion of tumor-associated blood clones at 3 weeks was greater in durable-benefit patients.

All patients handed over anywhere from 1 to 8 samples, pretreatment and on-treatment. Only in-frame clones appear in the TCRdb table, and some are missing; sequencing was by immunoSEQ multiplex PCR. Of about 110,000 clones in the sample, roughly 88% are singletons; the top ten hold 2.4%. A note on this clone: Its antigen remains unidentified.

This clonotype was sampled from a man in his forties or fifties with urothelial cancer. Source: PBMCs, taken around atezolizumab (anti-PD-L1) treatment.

As DNA, the CDR3 is TGTGCCAGCAGTCCCGGGAGGGCGCGGGATGAAAAACTGTTTTTT. As protein: CASSPGRARDEKLFF. This chain connects TRBV27 to TRBJ1-4; the D is unclear. The germline gives CDR1 MNHEY, CDR2 SMNVEV (reference sequence). This CDR3 has 15 amino acids. Trimming took off 5 bases at V and 6 bases at J, with 16 bases between the two ends.